This paragraph covers one T cell receptor (beta chain) sequence. This specimen belongs to a study of blood T cell repertoires in COVID-19. The CDR3 totals 15 residues. V was pared by 8 bases and J by 2 bases, with 5 bases of the junction left unmatched. CDR1 and CDR2 from the germline V gene are MNHEY and SMNVEV (reference sequence). The data were produced by immunoSEQ multiplex PCR, yet TCRdb's version contains in-frame clones alone and is incomplete. The sample holds more than 200,000 clones, just over 85% seen once. The sequenced sample consisted of peripheral blood. The source of this sequence is a man at least 80 years old with acute or convalescent COVID-19. The V call is TRBV27, the J call TRBJ2-2, with 10 positions matching TRBD2. The chain's CDR3 is CASGRTSGNTGELFF. CDR3 in DNA: TGTGCCAGCGGGCGGACTAGCGGAAACACCGGGGAGCTGTTTTTT.